These 29 T cell receptor beta chains were all obtained from the same sample, sequenced in a study of blood T cell repertoires in COVID-19. Sequencing used immunoSEQ multiplex PCR; TCRdb keeps in-frame clones, though not all of them. The profile covers some 260,000 clones, with around nine tenths appearing a single time and approximately 2.2% taken by the ten largest. The sample consisted of peripheral blood. The receptor set was obtained from a woman in her forties who had recovered from COVID-19.

The J gene is TRBJ2-1, the V gene TRBV6-2 or TRBV6-3, with a weak D call TRBD2 (6 bases). The CDR3 contains 13 residues. Germline CDR1 and CDR2: MNHEY and SVGEGT. V lost 5 bases and J lost 8, with 13 bases in between. This chain's CDR3 is CASSTPGSHEQFF. The CDR3 DNA reads as TGTGCCAGCAGTACGCCCGGGAGTCATGAGCAGTTCTTC.

The CDR3 coding sequence is TGCGCCAGCAGCTTGGCCCAGGGGGCAGATACGCAGTATTTT. It encodes CASSLAQGADTQYF. This chain uses TRBV5-1 with TRBJ2-3; 7 bases line up with TRBD1. CDR3 size: 14 residues. J lost 4 bases, V lost 0 bases, and 2 bases had no gene match. The germline V gene has CDR1 SGHRS and CDR2 YFSETQ.

This sequence joins TRBV7-2 and TRBJ1-3; D unclear. CDR1 and CDR2 (germline): SGHTA, FQGNSA. There are 15 residues in the CDR3. V dropped 5 bases and J dropped 4 bases, with 15 bases sitting between them. The chain's CDR3 is CASSVGPSGGNTIYF. Here the CDR3 DNA reads TGTGCCAGCAGCGTCGGGCCCTCGGGGGGAAACACCATATATTTT.

The V and J genes are TRBV12-3 or TRBV12-4 and TRBJ2-2, with D possibly matching TRBD2 (5 bases). Trimming took off 5 bases at V and 7 bases at J, with 11 bases between the two ends. This CDR3 region has 13 residues. This chain's CDR3 is CASSPGSGGELFF. The DNA of the CDR3 is TGTGCCAGCAGTCCGGGGTCGGGCGGGGAGCTGTTTTTT.

The V and J genes are TRBV9 and TRBJ2-7, with 9 bases aligning to TRBD1. Germline V gene sequence: CDR1 SGDLS, CDR2 YYNGEE. This CDR3 region has 14 residues. J gave up 6 bases and V 3 bases, and 7 bases lay outside the gene matches. CDR3 in DNA: TGTGCCAGCAGCGCGACAGGGGGAAGTTCCGAGCAGTACTTC. Translation: CASSATGGSSEQYF.

This chain connects TRBV10-3 to TRBJ1-2; 8 bases are a match to TRBD1. The CDR3 totals 17 residues. From germline, CDR1 is ENHRY and CDR2 SYGVKD. Trimming took 4 bases from V and 4 from J; bases not matched to a gene: 14. CDR3 sequence reads: CAISGFGQGANSYGYTF. The CDR3 DNA reads as TGTGCCATCAGTGGTTTCGGGCAGGGGGCGAATTCCTATGGCTACACCTTC.

The chain links TRBV7-8 to TRBJ2-2, with TRBD1 identical over 8 bases. CDR3 length equals 16 residues. Per germline, CDR1 SGHVS and CDR2 FQNEAQ. The trim removed 3 bases at V and 4 bases at J, leaving 7 bases unmatched. The CDR3 DNA is TGTGCCAGCAGCTTGGGAAACAGGGGGTCCACCGGGGAGCTGTTTTTT. Protein product: CASSLGNRGSTGELFF. The full variable domain, with the rest looked up from reference TRBV7-8 and TRBJ2-2, is GAGVSQSPRYKVAKRGQDVALRCDPISGHVSLFWYQQALGQGPEFLTYFQNEAQLDKSGLPSDRFFAERPEGSVSTLKIQRTQQEDSAVYLCASSLGNRGSTGELFFGEGSRLTVL.

The V gene is TRBV5-4, the J gene TRBJ2-1; TRBD2 matches 7 bases. The CDR3 covers 16 residues. The germline gives CDR1 SGHNT, CDR2 YYREEE (reference sequence). Trimming removed 2 bases from V and 2 bases from J; junction bases left unmatched: 7. The CDR3: CASSFPTSVAYNEQFF. The CDR3 bases are TGTGCCAGCAGCTTCCCCACTAGCGTAGCCTACAATGAGCAGTTCTTC.

The V gene is TRBV27, the J gene TRBJ2-2; weak D call: TRBD1 (5 bases). This CDR3 comprises 16 residues. From germline, CDR1 is MNHEY and CDR2 SMNVEV (reference sequence). V gave up 7 bases and J gave up 4 bases, with 19 bases separating them. The DNA for the CDR3 is TGTGCCAGCAACCCCTCTTGGACATTTGGCACCGGGGAGCTGTTTTTT. Protein sequence: CASNPSWTFGTGELFF.

J is TRBJ2-7 and V is TRBV3-1 (or the pseudogene TRBV3-2), with 8 bases fitting TRBD1. The V and J ends lost 4 bases and 8 bases, in that order; junction bases with no gene match: 1. The germline V gene encodes CDR1 LGHDT and CDR2 YNNKEL (reference sequence). The CDR3 totals 11 residues. CDR3 sequence reads: CASSRTGKQYF. DNA of the CDR3: TGTGCCAGCAGCCGGACAGGGAAGCAGTACTTC.

This sequence joins TRBV19 and TRBJ2-1; 8 bases line up with TRBD2. The length of the CDR3 is 15 residues. Germline V CDR1 and CDR2: LNHDA, SQIVND (reference sequence). V was pared by 1 base and J by 4 bases, with 3 bases of the junction left unmatched. CDR3: CASSIGTSQYNEQFF. CDR3 coding DNA: TGTGCCAGTAGTATAGGGACTAGCCAGTACAATGAGCAGTTCTTC.

The chain employs TRBV10-2 and TRBJ2-7, with 10 nucleotides matching TRBD2. Germline CDR1 WSHSY, CDR2 SAAADI. Germline trimming cut 0 bases from V and 5 bases from J; bases unmatched to any gene: 4. The CDR3 sequence is 15 residues long. The CDR3 nucleotides are TGCGCCAGCAGTGAGTCCCTAGCGGGAGAGGACGAGCAGTACTTC. It yields the protein CASSESLAGEDEQYF.

The V call is TRBV6-5, the J call TRBJ1-4; possibly TRBD1 for D (6 bases). Per the germline V gene, CDR1 is MNHEY and CDR2 is SVGAGI. The CDR3 length is 15 residues. V was cut by 10 bases and J by 0 bases, with 15 bases left in between. DNA for the CDR3: TGTGCCACCGTACAGGGTCCCGCAACTAATGAAAAACTGTTTTTT. Encoded protein: CATVQGPATNEKLFF.

This chain uses TRBV4-1 with TRBJ1-3; D is ambiguous. CDR1 is MGHRA and CDR2 is YSYEKL in the germline V gene. Trimming left V 6 bases short and J 0 bases short, with 6 bases between. CDR3 length: 13 residues. CDR3 DNA sequence: TGCGCCAGCAGTGGACTCTCTGGAAACACCATATATTTT. This sequence encodes CASSGLSGNTIYF.

The chain is built from TRBV27 and TRBJ2-5; 7 nucleotides align to TRBD1. Per the germline V gene, CDR1 is MNHEY and CDR2 is SMNVEV (reference sequence). This CDR3 has 16 amino acids. Germline trimming cut 5 bases from V and 1 base from J; bases unmatched to any gene: 10. CDR3 protein: CASSATGTVFQETQYF. The DNA of the CDR3 is TGTGCCAGCAGTGCAACCGGGACAGTATTCCAAGAGACCCAGTACTTC.

The gene calls are TRBV6-2 or TRBV6-3 and TRBJ1-2; tentatively, D is TRBD1 (6 bases). This CDR3 contains 14 residues. V lost 6 bases and J lost 0, with 11 bases in between. The germline V gene encodes CDR1 MNHEY and CDR2 SVGEGT. Written as DNA, the CDR3 is TGTGCCAGCAGCTTGGACAGTACTAACTATGGCTACACCTTC. The encoded protein is CASSLDSTNYGYTF.

The CDR3 region is CASSYSTGELFF. CDR3 nucleotides: TGTGCCAGCAGCTACAGTACCGGGGAGCTGTTTTTT. This sequence joins TRBV7-2 and TRBJ2-2; no reliable D call. The germline V gene has CDR1 SGHTA and CDR2 FQGNSA. CDR3 length: 12 amino acids. The V end was cut by 4 bases, the J end by 5 bases, with 5 bases between.

This chain uses TRBV15 with TRBJ2-1, with TRBD2 as a possible D gene (5 bases). Germline V gene sequence: CDR1 LNHNV, CDR2 YYDKDF (reference sequence). The CDR3 is 17 amino acids. The V end was cut by 0 bases, the J end by 1 base, with 13 bases between. DNA for the CDR3: TGTGCCACCAGCAGAGAGGGGTTCCAGCGGTCCTACAATGAGCAGTTCTTC. It specifies CATSREGFQRSYNEQFF.

The V call is TRBV30, the J call TRBJ1-1, with a possible D match to TRBD1 (6 bases). The CDR3 sequence is 12 residues long. CDR1 GTSNPN and CDR2 SVGIG come from the germline V gene (reference sequence). V was cut by 6 bases and J by 0 bases, with 8 bases left in between. CDR3 region: CACTGLNTEAFF. The CDR3 DNA is TGTGCCTGTACAGGGTTGAACACTGAAGCTTTCTTT.

The chain employs TRBV19 and TRBJ2-6, with 9 bases fitting TRBD1. CDR1 is LNHDA and CDR2 is SQIVND in the germline V gene (reference sequence). The CDR3 is 19 residues long. Trimming cost V 4 bases and J 2 bases; bases outside gene matches: 12. The CDR3 DNA is TGTGCCAGTAGTAAACCTCCGGGACAGGGTGGGGCTGGGGCCAACGTCCTGACTTTC. Its translation is CASSKPPGQGGAGANVLTF.

The rearrangement joins TRBV27 to TRBJ2-7; 11 bases match TRBD2. V lost 2 bases, J lost 5 bases, and 2 bases stayed unmatched. The CDR3 contains 14 residues. CDR1 and CDR2 (germline): MNHEY, SMNVEV (reference sequence). CDR3 protein: CASSLTSGSDEQYF. CDR3 in DNA: TGTGCCAGCAGTTTAACTAGCGGGAGTGACGAGCAGTACTTC.

The genes are TRBV3-1 (or the pseudogene TRBV3-2) and TRBJ2-5; D might be TRBD2 (5 bases). Germline assignment: CDR1 LGHDT and CDR2 YNNKEL (reference sequence). Trimming cost V 8 bases and J 5 bases, with 15 bases left between them. The CDR3 length is 13 residues. CDR3 amino acids: CASDLGSEETQYF. The CDR3, as DNA: TGTGCCAGCGACCTGGGGAGTGAGGAGACCCAGTACTTC.

The chain is built from TRBV12-3 or TRBV12-4 and TRBJ1-2, with no clear D. The germline V and J ends were trimmed by 3 bases and 4 bases, with 6 bases remaining between them. The CDR3 has 12 residues. CDR3 region: CASSFVGYGYTF. Written as DNA, the CDR3 is TGTGCCAGCAGTTTTGTCGGCTATGGCTACACCTTC.

The J gene is TRBJ2-7, the V gene TRBV28; TRBD1 matches at 9 bases. This CDR3 spans 13 amino acids. Germline V CDR1 and CDR2: MDHEN, SYDVKM. V dropped 5 bases and J dropped 5; count of bases not matched to a gene: 4. The CDR3 protein is CASSPRTGDEQYF. The CDR3 DNA sequence: TGTGCCAGCAGTCCAAGGACAGGGGACGAGCAGTACTTC. Variable domain in full (rest from reference TRBV28 and TRBJ2-7): DVKVTQSSRYLVKRTGEKVFLECVQDMDHENMFWYRQDPGLGLRLIYFSYDVKMKEKGDIPEGYSVSREKKERFSLILESASTNQTSMYLCASSPRTGDEQYFGPGTRLTVT.

The chain is built from TRBV19 and TRBJ1-2, with 9 nucleotides matching TRBD1. Germline V gives CDR1 LNHDA, CDR2 SQIVND (reference sequence). With V trimmed by 6 bases and J by 4 bases, 3 bases remained unmatched. This CDR3 has 13 residues. The CDR3 reads CASSTGGLYGYTF. In DNA, the CDR3 is TGTGCCAGTAGCACAGGGGGCCTCTATGGCTACACCTTC.

CDR3 coding DNA: TGTGCCAGCATGGTAGGGGGCTACGAGCAGTACTTC. Translating it yields CASMVGGYEQYF. This sequence joins TRBV12-3 or TRBV12-4 and TRBJ2-7; tentative D call: TRBD1 (6 bases). The V gene lost 7 bases and the J gene lost 3 bases, with 10 bases spanning the gap. The CDR3 covers 12 residues.

A single count supports this clone. The chain uses TRBV27 and TRBJ2-2; 10 nucleotides line up with TRBD2. Trimming at V came to 8 bases and at J to 4 bases, leaving 4 bases not matched to a gene. The V gene's germline CDR1 is MNHEY and CDR2 SMNVEV (reference sequence). The length of the CDR3 is 14 residues. As DNA, the CDR3 is TGTGCCAGCCAGAGCGGGAGGGGCACCGGGGAGCTGTTTTTT. This encodes CASQSGRGTGELFF.

This clone was picked up one time. V is TRBV7-2 and J is TRBJ2-7; TRBD2 matches at 11 bases. This CDR3 spans 16 amino acids. J gave up 1 base and V 2 bases, and 4 bases lay outside the gene matches. Germline CDR1 reads SGHTA; CDR2 reads FQGNSA. CDR3 DNA sequence: TGTGCCAGCAGCTTATTAGCGGGAGGGCGATCCTACGAGCAGTACTTC. Its protein is CASSLLAGGRSYEQYF.

Notes on this clone: The junction and the germline gene differ at one end; a read error may be behind it. This chain joins TRBV11-2 and TRBJ2-7; no firm D call. The CDR3 length is 12 residues. The germline CDR1 and CDR2 sequences are SGHAT and FQNNGV. The CDR3 loop reads CASSFSPYGQYF. The CDR3 region has the DNA TGTGCCAGCAGCTTCTCCCCATACGGGCAGTACTTC.